This TCR beta chain was identified in a study of T cell repertoires and HLA-DP antigens. The primer mix covered 54 TRBV segments and 13 TRBJ segments. This table comes from immunoSEQ multiplex PCR, and its TCRdb copy is limited to in-frame clones, with some not included. The sample includes some 110,000 clones, approximately 92% seen only once; the top ten take under 0.35%. Note on this clone: The antigen is unknown.

Untouched CD4+ T cells were isolated by negative selection, averaging around 98% purity. This CDR3 has 14 residues. V dropped 5 bases and J dropped 3 bases, with 11 bases sitting between them. Germline V gives CDR1 SGHRS, CDR2 YFSETQ. Points from the study as a whole: The CD4+ repertoire was not split into naive and memory. Previously undetected clones averaged around 40% and 50% against the two alleles respectively.

The V gene is TRBV5-1, the J gene TRBJ1-4, with D perhaps TRBD1 (5 bases). The sequence was collected from a woman between 18 and 29 years old in good health and CMV-seronegative. Source material: CD4+ T cells from PBMCs. CDR3 loop: CASSSGASNEKLFF. The CDR3, as DNA: TGCGCCAGCAGTTCCGGGGCGTCTAATGAAAAACTGTTTTTT.